The count of the clone carrying this TCR beta chain is one. What it recognizes is unknown. Time point here: week 47, end of study. The investigators gave 300 ug of mutant IDH1 20-mer peptide in each vaccine dose, together with topical imiquimod. The data were taken from a study of a mutant IDH1 vaccine in newly diagnosed glioma. Overall study: Vaccination followed radiotherapy alone by 4-6 weeks, or accompanied temozolomide cycles.

The V and J ends lost 4 bases and 6 bases, in that order; junction bases with no gene match: 15. Germline values: CDR1 LGHNA, CDR2 YSLEER. The CDR3 has 16 residues. TCRdb's table, derived via immunoSEQ multiplex PCR, lists solely in-frame clones and lacks some. The sample carries 30,000 to 40,000 clones, 90% recorded once. The chain has TRBV4-3 and TRBJ2-7; TRBD2 matches at 7 bases. Sequenced here: PBMCs, sampled from a glioma patient whose treatment included an IDH1 peptide vaccine. This TCR was recovered from a woman in her forties with glioma. The CDR3 sequence is CASSLQTGGIGGEQYF. In DNA form, the CDR3 reads TGCGCCAGCAGCCTCCAAACCGGGGGGATAGGCGGCGAGCAGTACTTC.